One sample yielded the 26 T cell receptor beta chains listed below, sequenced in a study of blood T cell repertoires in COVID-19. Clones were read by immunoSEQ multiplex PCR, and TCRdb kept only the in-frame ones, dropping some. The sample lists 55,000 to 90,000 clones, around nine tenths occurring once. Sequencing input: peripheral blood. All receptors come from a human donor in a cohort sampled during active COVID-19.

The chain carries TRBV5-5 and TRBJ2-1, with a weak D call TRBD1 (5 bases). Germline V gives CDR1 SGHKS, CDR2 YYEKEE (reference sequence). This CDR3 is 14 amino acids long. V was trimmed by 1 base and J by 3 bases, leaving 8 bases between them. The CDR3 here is CASSLSQGYNEQFF. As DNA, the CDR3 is TGTGCCAGCAGCTTGAGCCAGGGCTACAATGAGCAGTTCTTC.

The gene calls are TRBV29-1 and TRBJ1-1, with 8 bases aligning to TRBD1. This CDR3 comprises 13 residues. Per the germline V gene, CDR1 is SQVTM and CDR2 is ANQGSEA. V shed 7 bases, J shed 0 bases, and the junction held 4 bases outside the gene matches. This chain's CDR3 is CSARQGLNTEAFF. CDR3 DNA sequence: TGCAGCGCCCGACAGGGGTTGAACACTGAAGCTTTCTTT.

The CDR3 DNA follows: TGTGCCAGTAGTACGAGACCGGCCGGGGAAAAACTGTTTTTT. Protein sequence: CASSTRPAGEKLFF. The chain employs TRBV19 and TRBJ1-4; D uncertain. Germline V gene sequence: CDR1 LNHDA, CDR2 SQIVND (reference sequence). The CDR3 has 14 amino acids. V was trimmed by 4 bases and J by 8 bases, leaving 14 bases between them.

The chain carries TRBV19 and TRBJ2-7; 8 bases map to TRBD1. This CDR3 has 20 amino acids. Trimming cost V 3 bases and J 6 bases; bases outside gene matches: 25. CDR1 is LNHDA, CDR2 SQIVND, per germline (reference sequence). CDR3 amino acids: CASSIVARGRGSDLSGEQYF. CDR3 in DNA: TGTGCCAGTAGTATTGTGGCCAGGGGGCGCGGATCGGATTTGTCGGGCGAGCAGTACTTC.

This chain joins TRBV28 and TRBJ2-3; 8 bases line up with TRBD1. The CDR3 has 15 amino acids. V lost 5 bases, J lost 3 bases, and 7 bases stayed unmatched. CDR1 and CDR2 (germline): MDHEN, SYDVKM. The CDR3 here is CASSAGGRVTDTQYF. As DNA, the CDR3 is TGTGCCAGCAGTGCAGGGGGCCGGGTGACAGATACGCAGTATTTT.

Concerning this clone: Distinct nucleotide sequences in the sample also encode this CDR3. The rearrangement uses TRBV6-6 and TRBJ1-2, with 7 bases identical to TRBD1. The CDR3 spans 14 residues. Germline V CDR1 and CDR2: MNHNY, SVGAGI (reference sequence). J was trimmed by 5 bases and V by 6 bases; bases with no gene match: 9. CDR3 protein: CASRPTTGEYGYTF. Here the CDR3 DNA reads TGTGCCAGCAGACCAACTACAGGGGAATATGGCTACACCTTC.

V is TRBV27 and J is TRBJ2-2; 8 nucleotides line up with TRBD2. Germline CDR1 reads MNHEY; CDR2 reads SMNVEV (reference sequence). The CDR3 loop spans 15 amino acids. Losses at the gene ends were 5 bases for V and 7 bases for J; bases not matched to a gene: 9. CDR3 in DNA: TGTGCCAGCAGTCCTCAGCGGGAGAGGGTCGGGGAGCTGTTTTTT. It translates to CASSPQRERVGELFF.

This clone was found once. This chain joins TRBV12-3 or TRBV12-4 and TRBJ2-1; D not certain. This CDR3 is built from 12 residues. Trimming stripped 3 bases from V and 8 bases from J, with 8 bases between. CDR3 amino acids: CASSFTGYEQFF. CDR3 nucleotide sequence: TGTGCCAGCAGTTTTACGGGTTATGAGCAGTTCTTC.

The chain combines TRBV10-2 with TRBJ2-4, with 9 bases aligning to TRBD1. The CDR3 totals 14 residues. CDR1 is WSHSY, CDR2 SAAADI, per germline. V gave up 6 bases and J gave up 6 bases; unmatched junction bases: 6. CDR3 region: CASSWDRVSNIQYF. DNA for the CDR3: TGCGCCAGCAGCTGGGACAGGGTATCAAACATTCAGTACTTC.

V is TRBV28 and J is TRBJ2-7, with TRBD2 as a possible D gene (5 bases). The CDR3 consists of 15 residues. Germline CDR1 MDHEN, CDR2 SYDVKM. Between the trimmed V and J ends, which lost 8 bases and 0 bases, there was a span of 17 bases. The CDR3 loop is CASSSPSGGSYEQYF. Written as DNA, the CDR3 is TGTGCCAGCTCCTCCCCCAGCGGAGGCTCCTACGAGCAGTACTTC.

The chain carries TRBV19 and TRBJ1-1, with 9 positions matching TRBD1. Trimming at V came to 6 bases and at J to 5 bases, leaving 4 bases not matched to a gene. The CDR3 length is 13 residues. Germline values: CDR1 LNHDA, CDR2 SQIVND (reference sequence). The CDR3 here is CASSRQGGTEAFF. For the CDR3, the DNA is TGTGCCAGTAGCCGACAGGGGGGGACTGAAGCTTTCTTT. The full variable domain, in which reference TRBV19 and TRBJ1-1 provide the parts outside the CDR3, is DGGITQSPKYLFRKEGQNVTLSCEQNLNHDAMYWYRQDPGQGLRLIYYSQIVNDFQKGDIAEGYSVSREKKESFPLTVTSAQKNPTAFYLCASSRQGGTEAFFGQGTRLTVV.

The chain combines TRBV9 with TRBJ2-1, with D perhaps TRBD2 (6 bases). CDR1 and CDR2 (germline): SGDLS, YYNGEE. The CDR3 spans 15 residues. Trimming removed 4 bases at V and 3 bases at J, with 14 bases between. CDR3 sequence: CASSPREKGYNEQFF. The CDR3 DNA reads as TGTGCCAGCAGCCCACGGGAGAAGGGCTACAATGAGCAGTTCTTC.

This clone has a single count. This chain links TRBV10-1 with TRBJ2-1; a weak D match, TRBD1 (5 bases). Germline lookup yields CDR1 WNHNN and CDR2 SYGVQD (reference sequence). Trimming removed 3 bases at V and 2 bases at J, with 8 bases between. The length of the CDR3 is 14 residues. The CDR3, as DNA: TGCGCCAGCAGTGAAGGGGTTACCTACAATGAGCAGTTCTTC. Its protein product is CASSEGVTYNEQFF.

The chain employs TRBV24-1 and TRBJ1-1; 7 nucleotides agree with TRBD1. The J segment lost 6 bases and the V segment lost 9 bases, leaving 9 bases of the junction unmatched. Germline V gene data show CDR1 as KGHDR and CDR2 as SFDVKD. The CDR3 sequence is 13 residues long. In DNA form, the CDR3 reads TGTGCCACCGGGCGAGCCGGGACAGCTGAAGCTTTCTTT. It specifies CATGRAGTAEAFF.

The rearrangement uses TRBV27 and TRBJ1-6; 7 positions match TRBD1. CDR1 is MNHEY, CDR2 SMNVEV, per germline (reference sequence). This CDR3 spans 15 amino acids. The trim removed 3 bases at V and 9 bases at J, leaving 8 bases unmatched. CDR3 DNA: TGTGCCAGCAGTTTCTTAGGACAGGCGTCTTCACCCCTCCACTTT. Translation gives CASSFLGQASSPLHF.

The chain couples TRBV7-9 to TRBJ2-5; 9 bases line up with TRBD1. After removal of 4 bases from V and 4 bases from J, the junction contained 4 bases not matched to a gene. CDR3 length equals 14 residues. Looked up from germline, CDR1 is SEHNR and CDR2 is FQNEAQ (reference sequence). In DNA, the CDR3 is TGTGCCAGCAGCTCAGGGACAGGGTTAGAGACCCAGTACTTC. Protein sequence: CASSSGTGLETQYF.

The CDR3 is CASSLRPGTTYNEQFF. The CDR3 DNA reads as TGCGCCAGCAGTTTGAGACCCGGGACTACCTACAATGAGCAGTTCTTC. The rearrangement joins TRBV5-1 to TRBJ2-1; 7 positions agree with TRBD2. V shed 5 bases, J shed 2 bases, and the junction held 10 bases outside the gene matches. The CDR3 runs to 16 residues. Germline values: CDR1 SGHRS, CDR2 YFSETQ.

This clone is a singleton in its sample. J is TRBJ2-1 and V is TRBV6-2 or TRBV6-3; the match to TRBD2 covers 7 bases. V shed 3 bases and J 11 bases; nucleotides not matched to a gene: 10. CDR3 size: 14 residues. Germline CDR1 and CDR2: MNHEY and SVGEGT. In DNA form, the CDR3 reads TGTGCCAGCAGTTATCCCGGACTAGTCCCACAGCAGTTCTTC. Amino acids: CASSYPGLVPQQFF.

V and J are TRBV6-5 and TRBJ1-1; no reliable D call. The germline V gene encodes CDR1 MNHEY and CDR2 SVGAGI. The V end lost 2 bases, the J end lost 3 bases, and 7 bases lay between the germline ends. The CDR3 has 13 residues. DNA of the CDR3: TGTGCCAGCAGTTACGGGCTCCACACTGAAGCTTTCTTT. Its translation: CASSYGLHTEAFF.

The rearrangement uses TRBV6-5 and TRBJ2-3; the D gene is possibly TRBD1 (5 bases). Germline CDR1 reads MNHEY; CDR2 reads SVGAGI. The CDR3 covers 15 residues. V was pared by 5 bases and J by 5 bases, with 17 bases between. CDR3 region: CASSPGWAVLDTQYF. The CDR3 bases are TGTGCCAGCAGTCCAGGGTGGGCCGTGTTAGATACGCAGTATTTT.

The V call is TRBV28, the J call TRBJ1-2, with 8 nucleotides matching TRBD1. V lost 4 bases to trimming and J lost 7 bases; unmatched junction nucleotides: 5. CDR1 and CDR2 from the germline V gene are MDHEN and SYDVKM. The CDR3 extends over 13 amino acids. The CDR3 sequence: CASSYQGAGGYTF. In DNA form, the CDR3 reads TGTGCCAGCAGTTATCAGGGGGCAGGTGGCTACACCTTC.

The CDR3, as DNA: TGTGCCAGCAGTGGGTCCGGGACAGGGGGTACCGGAAACACCATATATTTT. The encoded protein is CASSGSGTGGTGNTIYF. The chain joins TRBV6-1 to TRBJ1-3; 11 positions agree with TRBD1. Germline V CDR1 and CDR2: MNHNS, SASEGT. This CDR3 contains 17 residues. The V segment lost 4 bases and the J segment 4 bases; nucleotides outside the gene matches: 9.

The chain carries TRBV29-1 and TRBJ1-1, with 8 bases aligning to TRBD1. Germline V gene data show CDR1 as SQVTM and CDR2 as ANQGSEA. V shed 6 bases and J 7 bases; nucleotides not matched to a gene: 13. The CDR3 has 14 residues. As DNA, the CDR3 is TGCAGCGTGAACAACGGACAGGGCAGTAATGAAGCTTTCTTT. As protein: CSVNNGQGSNEAFF.

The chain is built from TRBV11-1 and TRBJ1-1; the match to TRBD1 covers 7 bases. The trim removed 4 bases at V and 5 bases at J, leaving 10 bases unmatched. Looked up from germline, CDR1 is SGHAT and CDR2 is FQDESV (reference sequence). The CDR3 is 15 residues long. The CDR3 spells CASSSRQGGGTEAFF. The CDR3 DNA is TGTGCCAGCAGCTCGCGACAGGGAGGAGGGACTGAAGCTTTCTTT.

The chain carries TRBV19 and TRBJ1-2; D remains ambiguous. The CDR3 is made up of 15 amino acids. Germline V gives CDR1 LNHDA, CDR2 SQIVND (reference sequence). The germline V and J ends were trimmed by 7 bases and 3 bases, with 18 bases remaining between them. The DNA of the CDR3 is TGTGCCAGTACCCTTTGGACGGGATATGACTATGGCTACACCTTC. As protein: CASTLWTGYDYGYTF.

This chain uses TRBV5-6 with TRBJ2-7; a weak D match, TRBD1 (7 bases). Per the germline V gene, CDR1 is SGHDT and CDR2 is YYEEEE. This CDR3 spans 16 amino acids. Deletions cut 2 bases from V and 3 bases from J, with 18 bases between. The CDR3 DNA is TGTGCCAGCAGCTTAGGTGCGGGGACAGCGAGCTACGAGCAGTACTTC. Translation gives CASSLGAGTASYEQYF.